The next 13 T cell receptor beta chains were all read from a single sample in a study of blood T cells in healthy people across ages. Combining a sample-barcoded 5' primer with a J-beta primer mix, a second PCR ran for roughly 7 to 12 cycles. One entry per CDR3 protein, called by TCRdb with MiXCR from the 5' RACE reads. The top ten clones hold 7.7% of a sample with about 1,800,000 distinct CDR3 sequences, about 28% of them seen once. Sequences were obtained from blood. The source is a woman aged 25 to 39 in good health.

This clonotype was recorded many times. The chain has TRBV28 and TRBJ2-4; TRBD1 matches at 8 bases. Germline V CDR1 and CDR2: MDHEN, SYDVKM. J lost 1 base, V lost 11 bases, and 10 bases had no gene match. This CDR3 has 15 residues. The CDR3 DNA sequence: TGTGCCGTAACTTCGGGGGACAGGGCCAAAAACATTCAGTACTTC. This codes for CAVTSGDRAKNIQYF.

J is TRBJ1-2 and V is TRBV5-6; D might be TRBD1 (6 bases). Germline values: CDR1 SGHDT, CDR2 YYEEEE. The CDR3 length is 14 residues. The V end lost 6 bases, the J end lost 6 bases, and 18 bases lay between the germline ends. Written as DNA, the CDR3 is TGTGCCAGCAACCTGGAGGGGGGCGTTAATGGCTACACCTTC. This encodes CASNLEGGVNGYTF.

Regarding this clonotype: Since a much larger clone is just one base distant, this may be a read error. The gene calls are TRBV12-3 or TRBV12-4 and TRBJ2-7, with D possibly being TRBD2 (5 bases). The length of the CDR3 is 14 residues. In DNA, the CDR3 is TGTGCCAGCAGTTTAGCCTCAGAGGGTTACGTGCAGTACTTC. It is translated as CASSLASEGYVQYF.

This clonotype was seen a handful of times. The CDR3 nucleotides read TGTGCCAGCAGTGTGGGGACTAGCGCCCTCTTAGAGACCCAGTACTTC. Amino acids: CASSVGTSALLETQYF. The rearrangement joins TRBV6-1 to TRBJ2-5; 10 bases align to TRBD2. The CDR3 has 16 amino acids. The germline V gene has CDR1 MNHNS and CDR2 SASEGT. With 4 bases clipped from V and 4 bases from J, the junction kept 9 bases outside the gene matches.

The table lists this clonotype with many counts. V usage is TRBV4-1 and J usage is TRBJ2-5; tentatively, D is TRBD1 or TRBD2 (5 bases each). In germline, CDR1 is MGHRA, CDR2 YSYEKL. The V end was cut by 5 bases, the J end by 5 bases, with 12 bases between. CDR3 length equals 13 residues. Written as DNA, the CDR3 is TGCGCCAGCAGCACCAGGGAGTTCGAGACCCAGTACTTC. Protein sequence: CASSTREFETQYF.

The table lists this clonotype with a few counts. At one end, the junction sequence differs from germline, possibly due to a read error. The J gene is TRBJ1-2, the V gene TRBV20-1, with D unresolved. The CDR3 length is 15 residues. Germline V CDR1 and CDR2: DFQATT, SNEGSKA (reference sequence). In DNA, the CDR3 is TGCAGTGCTAGTTTACCCGGGCCGCTTAACTATGGCCACACCTTC. Residues: CSASLPGPLNYGHTF.

This clonotype has more than one count but fewer than ten. The chain carries TRBV5-5 and TRBJ2-2, with D uncertain. Trimming shortened V by 0 bases and J by 5 bases, and 5 bases separated the two germline ends. Germline V lookup: CDR1 SGHKS, CDR2 YYEKEE (reference sequence). The CDR3 spans 13 residues. The chain's CDR3 is CASSLEATGELFF. The CDR3 DNA reads TGTGCCAGCAGCTTGGAGGCAACCGGGGAGCTGTTTTTT.

This clonotype was observed a handful of times. This chain uses TRBV18 with TRBJ1-6; the match to TRBD1 covers 7 bases. The germline CDR1 and CDR2 sequences are KGHSH and LQKENI. The trim removed 3 bases at V and 8 bases at J, leaving 4 bases unmatched. This CDR3 has 14 amino acids. This CDR3 is CASSPGGGYSPLHF. CDR3 DNA: TGTGCCAGCTCACCGGGAGGGGGCTATTCACCCCTCCACTTT.

A note on this clonotype: With a much larger clone just one base away, this may be a read error. The chain couples TRBV7-8 to TRBJ2-5; a possible D gene is TRBD2 (5 bases). The J call may be in error: the DNA end matches TRBJ2-7 better. This CDR3 contains 14 residues. The germline gives CDR1 SGHVS, CDR2 FQNEAQ. CDR3 coding DNA: TGTGCCAGCAGCTTATTAGGGAGAGATTACGAGCAGTACTTC. Its translation: CASSLLGRDYEQYF.

The chain couples TRBV20-1 to TRBJ2-1; D uncertain. Trimming pared 5 bases from V and 13 bases from J, leaving 15 bases between. The CDR3 is 11 residues long. Germline-derived CDR1 and CDR2 are DFQATT and SNEGSKA (reference sequence). CDR3 loop: CSADIKETQFF. CDR3 nucleotide sequence: TGCAGTGCTGACATTAAAGAGACCCAGTTCTTC.

The rearrangement links TRBV15 to TRBJ1-6; 8 bases line up with TRBD1. The CDR3 sequence is 15 residues long. The junction had 4 bases not matched to a gene; V was cut back by 3 bases and J by 6 bases. The V gene's germline CDR1 is LNHNV and CDR2 YYDKDF (reference sequence). CDR3 nucleotides: TGTGCCACCAGCAGTTGGGACAGGCCTAATTCACCCCTCCACTTT. As protein: CATSSWDRPNSPLHF.

The chain links TRBV5-6 to TRBJ1-5; the match to TRBD1 covers 11 bases. CDR3 length: 19 residues. The trim removed 4 bases at V and 0 bases at J, leaving 12 bases unmatched. Germline CDR1 and CDR2: SGHDT and YYEEEE. The CDR3 sequence: CASSRGWRTGGYSNQPQHF. In DNA form, the CDR3 reads TGTGCCAGCAGCAGAGGGTGGAGGACAGGGGGCTATAGCAATCAGCCCCAGCATTTT.

The chain joins TRBV7-9 to TRBJ1-1, with D perhaps matching TRBD1 (5 bases). This CDR3 contains 16 residues. V was cut by 5 bases and J by 4 bases, with 20 bases left in between. Per germline, CDR1 SEHNR and CDR2 FQNEAQ (reference sequence). Here the CDR3 reads CASSLGGGVVGTEAFF. The CDR3 DNA reads as TGTGCCAGCAGCCTGGGTGGAGGGGTGGTTGGCACTGAAGCTTTCTTT.